These 7 T cell receptor beta chains came from one sample sequenced in a study of shared clonotypes between healthy human individuals. Repertoires were generated with immunoSEQ multiplex PCR, while TCRdb's copy carries only in-frame clones and drops some. The repertoire consists of around 2,100,000 clones, with about 95% occurring once and the leading ten covering around 1%. The naive CD8 population came from CD45RO-negative cells selected for CCR7, without terminally differentiated effector memory CD45RA+ cells. Sample: naive CD8+ T cells sorted from blood. The receptors were gathered from a man aged 18 to 30 in good health.

The J gene is TRBJ1-1, the V gene TRBV5-1; D perhaps matches TRBD1 (6 bases). This CDR3 comprises 15 residues. V lost 0 bases to trimming and J lost 4 bases, with 13 bases between them. Per the germline V gene, CDR1 is SGHRS and CDR2 is YFSETQ. CDR3 region: CASSLAGGGFTEAFF. The CDR3 DNA sequence: TGCGCCAGCAGCTTGGCTGGGGGCGGTTTCACTGAAGCTTTCTTT.

V gene TRBV7-2 combines with J gene TRBJ1-4, with TRBD1 matching 10 bases. J lost 5 bases, V lost 5 bases, and 2 bases had no gene match. The CDR3 runs 14 residues. Germline assignment: CDR1 SGHTA and CDR2 FQGNSA. CDR3 nucleotide sequence: TGTGCCAGCAGCCAGACAGGGGGCAATGAAAAACTGTTTTTT. Translation gives CASSQTGGNEKLFF.

This clone was seen once. Different DNA sequences within this sample yield the same CDR3. This rearrangement joins TRBV11-2 to TRBJ2-3; D gene unclear. The CDR3 extends over 13 amino acids. CDR1 is SGHAT and CDR2 is FQNNGV in the germline V gene. The germline V and J ends were trimmed by 5 bases and 2 bases, with 8 bases remaining between them. The CDR3 DNA is TGTGCCAGCAGCCTGAGCCTCACAGATACGCAGTATTTT. Amino acid sequence: CASSLSLTDTQYF.

The rearrangement uses TRBV5-4 and TRBJ2-3; 13 nucleotides match TRBD2. The V segment lost 0 bases and the J segment 6 bases; nucleotides outside the gene matches: 7. Germline CDR1 is SGHNT and CDR2 is YYREEE (reference sequence). There are 17 residues in the CDR3. CDR3 sequence (DNA): TGTGCCAGCAGCTTGGGTACCGGGACTAGCGGGAAGGATACGCAGTATTTT. This encodes CASSLGTGTSGKDTQYF.

This chain joins TRBV27 and TRBJ2-3, with 9 bases matching TRBD2. CDR1 is MNHEY and CDR2 is SMNVEV in the germline V gene (reference sequence). After removal of 6 bases from V and 6 bases from J, the junction contained 7 bases not matched to a gene. This CDR3 region has 14 residues. The CDR3 sequence: CASSGTSPTDTQYF. CDR3 nucleotide sequence: TGTGCCAGCAGCGGGACTAGCCCGACTGATACGCAGTATTTT.

The chain uses TRBV6-6 and TRBJ2-5; no firm D call. This CDR3 has 15 amino acids. Germline V gives CDR1 MNHNY, CDR2 SVGAGI (reference sequence). V was clipped by 0 bases and J by 3 bases, with 11 bases between them. The DNA for the CDR3 is TGTGCCAGCAGTTACTCGATCCGTCAGGAAGAGACCCAGTACTTC. This gives the protein CASSYSIRQEETQYF.

The J gene is TRBJ2-1, the V gene TRBV9; the match to TRBD2 covers 8 bases. Germline V gives CDR1 SGDLS, CDR2 YYNGEE. The length of the CDR3 is 15 residues. Trimming cost V 4 bases and J 4 bases; bases outside gene matches: 7. In DNA, the CDR3 is TGTGCCAGCAGCCCACCTAGCGGGCCTTACAATGAGCAGTTCTTC. Residues: CASSPPSGPYNEQFF.